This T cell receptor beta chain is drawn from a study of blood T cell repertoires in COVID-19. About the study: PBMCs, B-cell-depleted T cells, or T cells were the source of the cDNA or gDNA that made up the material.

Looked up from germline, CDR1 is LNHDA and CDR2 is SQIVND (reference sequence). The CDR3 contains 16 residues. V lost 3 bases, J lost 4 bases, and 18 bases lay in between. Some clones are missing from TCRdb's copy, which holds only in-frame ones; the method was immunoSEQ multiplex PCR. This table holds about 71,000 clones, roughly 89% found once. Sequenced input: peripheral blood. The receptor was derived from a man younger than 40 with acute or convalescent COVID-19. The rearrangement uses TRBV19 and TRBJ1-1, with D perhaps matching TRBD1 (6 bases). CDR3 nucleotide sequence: TGTGCCAGTAGTATCTTAGGACAGAGCGGCGGCACTGAAGCTTTCTTT. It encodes CASSILGQSGGTEAFF.